The rows below give T cell receptor beta chains drawn from one sample of a study of CD8 T cells in ankylosing spondylitis. MiXCR, run by TCRdb on the 5' RACE reads, gives a single entry per CDR3 protein. The sample yields hundreds of thousands of distinct CDR3 sequences, roughly an eighth seen once. The sample comprised blood, either unsorted or a sorted T cell fraction (not recorded which). The source is a male donor with ankylosing spondylitis. Each CDR3 is given with its conserved first and last residue. Fields, in order: clone size, J gene, V gene, D gene, CDR3 protein, CDR3 DNA. A D gene is named only where the DNA matches it firmly. Where a row states a size, it is once, few, many or the class of an expanded clone; other rows omit it.

many | TRBJ1-1 | TRBV7-2 | . | CASTPYSEAFF | TGTGCCAGCACCCCGTATTCTGAAGCTTTCTTT
. | TRBJ2-4 | TRBV2 | TRBD1 | CASRGGQGDIQYF | TGTGCCAGCAGGGGGGGACAGGGAGACATTCAGTACTTC
. | TRBJ2-1 | TRBV18 | TRBD1 | CASSPPPGQGSIDEQFF | TGTGCCAGCTCACCACCGCCGGGACAGGGGTCTATCGATGAGCAGTTCTTC
. | TRBJ2-1 | TRBV5-6 | . | CASSPRGISLYNEQFF | TGTGCCAGCAGCCCCCGCGGGATCTCCCTTTACAATGAGCAGTTCTTC
few | TRBJ1-1 | TRBV30 | . | CAWSRKPTEAFF | TGTGCCTGGAGTAGAAAACCCACTGAAGCTTTCTTT
. | TRBJ1-1 | TRBV7-2 | . | CASAEITEAFF | TGTGCCAGCGCAGAGATCACTGAAGCTTTCTTT
few | TRBJ2-1 | TRBV4-1 | TRBD2 | CASSQASREVYNEQFF | TGCGCCAGCAGCCAAGCCTCCCGGGAGGTTTACAATGAGCAGTTCTTC
. | TRBJ2-3 | TRBV12-3/TRBV12-4 | . | CASSPSQGRGTDTQYF | TGTGCCAGCAGTCCATCCCAGGGGCGCGGCACAGATACGCAGTATTTT
few | TRBJ2-2 | TRBV5-1 | TRBD2 | CASSYGLAEANTGELFF | TGCGCCAGCAGTTACGGACTAGCGGAGGCGAACACCGGGGAGCTGTTTTTT
. | TRBJ1-1 | TRBV7-9 | . | CASNLLEHTEAFF | TGTGCCAGCAACTTACTGGAGCACACTGAAGCTTTCTTT
. | TRBJ2-1 | TRBV9 | . | CASSVTSSYNEQFF | TGTGCCAGCAGCGTTACTAGCTCCTACAATGAGCAGTTCTTC
. | TRBJ1-1 | TRBV29-1 | . | CSAHDRSEAFF | TGCAGCGCCCACGACAGGTCTGAAGCTTTCTTT
few | TRBJ2-5 | TRBV24-1 | TRBD1 | CATSDTRQGGETQYF | TGTGCCACCAGTGACACTCGACAGGGGGGAGAGACCCAGTACTTC
few | TRBJ1-2 | TRBV7-9 | TRBD1 | CASPPTGQGGGYTF | TGTGCCAGCCCCCCGACAGGGCAGGGAGGAGGCTACACCTTC
few | TRBJ1-2 | TRBV29-1 | TRBD1 | CSVSEQGASVINGYTF | TGCAGCGTTTCTGAACAGGGGGCGTCGGTGATCAATGGCTACACCTTC
. | TRBJ2-1 | TRBV29-1 | TRBD2 | CSGQGLAGVNEQFF | TGCAGCGGGCAGGGACTAGCGGGAGTCAATGAGCAGTTCTTC
few | TRBJ2-1 | TRBV20-1 | . | CSASGGRASNEQFF | TGCAGTGCTAGTGGGGGGCGTGCAAGCAATGAGCAGTTCTTC
few | TRBJ2-7 | TRBV3-1 | . | CASSRTSSHEQYF | TGTGCCAGCAGCCGAACTAGCTCCCACGAGCAGTACTTC
many | TRBJ2-3 | TRBV11-2 | . | CASSSLWRNTDTQYF | TGTGCCAGCAGCTCCCTGTGGCGGAACACAGATACGCAGTATTTT
few | TRBJ2-4 | TRBV20-1 | . | CSTRLQGAKNIQYF | TGCAGTACTAGGTTACAGGGAGCCAAAAACATTCAGTACTTC
. | TRBJ2-3 | TRBV12-3/TRBV12-4 | . | CASTLGRSTDTQYF | TGTGCCAGCACCCTTGGGCGTAGCACAGATACGCAGTATTTT
few | TRBJ2-1 | TRBV10-2 | . | CASIGEINEQFF | TGCGCCAGCATAGGGGAGATCAATGAGCAGTTCTTC
. | TRBJ2-1 | TRBV10-1 | . | CASRLRTLLWGNEQFF | TGCGCCAGCAGATTAAGGACCCTCCTTTGGGGCAATGAGCAGTTCTTC
few | TRBJ2-3 | TRBV13 | . | CASKGAGLDTQYF | TGTGCCAGCAAAGGAGCAGGGCTGGATACGCAGTATTTT
many | TRBJ1-5 | TRBV19 | . | CASKFSNQPQHF | TGTGCCAGTAAATTTAGCAATCAGCCCCAGCATTTT
many | TRBJ2-2 | TRBV27 | . | CASSLFGGITGELFF | TGTGCCAGCAGTTTATTTGGCGGGATCACCGGGGAGCTGTTTTTT
few | TRBJ2-7 | TRBV10-3 | TRBD1 | CAISDPGQDSSYEQYF | TGTGCCATCAGTGATCCAGGACAGGATAGCTCCTACGAGCAGTACTTC
many | TRBJ2-1 | TRBV9 | TRBD2 | CASSVGLAGYNEQFF | TGTGCCAGCAGCGTAGGTCTAGCGGGGTACAATGAGCAGTTCTTC
. | TRBJ1-5 | TRBV6-1 | . | CAPSGGNQPQHF | TGTGCCCCCTCGGGTGGCAATCAGCCCCAGCATTTT
. | TRBJ2-3 | TRBV3-1 | . | CASSPGTHGDTQYF | TGTGCCAGCAGCCCCGGGACTCATGGCGATACGCAGTATTTT
few | TRBJ1-1 | TRBV6-1 | . | CASSEGLNTEAFF | TGTGCCAGCAGTGAGGGACTGAACACTGAAGCTTTCTTT
many | TRBJ2-2 | TRBV5-1 | TRBD2 | CASSLVLAGVNTGELFF | TGCGCCAGCAGCTTGGTACTAGCGGGAGTGAACACCGGGGAGCTGTTTTTT
few | TRBJ2-5 | TRBV21-1 | . | CASSKESSGGTGAQYF | TGTGCCAGCAGCAAAGAGAGTAGCGGGGGGACCGGGGCCCAGTACTTC
few | TRBJ2-3 | TRBV20-1 | . | CSALEGRTDTQYF | TGCAGTGCTCTCGAAGGGAGGACAGATACGCAGTATTTT
many | TRBJ2-2 | TRBV5-1 | TRBD2 | CASSVAGYTGELFF | TGCGCCAGCAGTGTAGCGGGATACACCGGGGAGCTGTTTTTT
many | TRBJ2-1 | TRBV3-1 | TRBD1 | CASSQVWTGVGEQFF | TGTGCCAGCAGCCAAGTATGGACAGGGGTCGGTGAGCAGTTCTTC
many | TRBJ2-3 | TRBV3-1 | . | CASSQGRSTDTQYF | TGTGCCAGCAGCCAAGGCCGGAGCACAGATACGCAGTATTTT
. | TRBJ2-1 | TRBV20-1 | . | CSARDPKGTGNEQFF | TGCAGTGCTAGAGATCCAAAGGGGACGGGGAATGAGCAGTTCTTC
. | TRBJ1-1 | TRBV7-2 | TRBD1 | CASSLLGQGENAFF | TGTGCCAGCAGCCTATTAGGACAGGGAGAGAATGCTTTCTTT
few | TRBJ2-1 | TRBV7-6 | . | CASSLGRGGHNEQFF | TGTGCCAGCAGCTTAGGTCGAGGGGGGCACAATGAGCAGTTCTTC
. | TRBJ2-3 | TRBV18 | . | CASSPPKSGSIADTQYF | TGTGCCAGCTCACCACCGAAGTCGGGATCAATCGCAGATACGCAGTATTTT
few | TRBJ2-5 | TRBV5-1 | . | CASSYGTPKEETQYF | TGCGCCAGCAGCTACGGGACTCCTAAGGAGGAGACCCAGTACTTC
. | TRBJ1-1 | TRBV9 | . | CASSVGVTEVNTEAFF | TGTGCCAGCAGCGTAGGGGTGACAGAAGTGAACACTGAAGCTTTCTTT
. | TRBJ1-5 | TRBV6-1 | . | CASSVERVSNQPQHF | TGTGCCAGCAGCGTAGAGAGAGTTAGCAATCAGCCCCAGCATTTT
many | TRBJ2-1 | TRBV5-1 | TRBD2 | CASSFEGGVGEQFF | TGCGCCAGCAGCTTTGAGGGAGGGGTCGGGGAGCAGTTCTTC
many | TRBJ2-2 | TRBV12-3/TRBV12-4 | . | CASRGSLTTNTGELFF | TGTGCCAGCAGAGGGAGCCTGACTACGAACACCGGGGAGCTGTTTTTT
few | TRBJ2-7 | TRBV30 | TRBD2 | CAWSVGTSGISSYEQYF | TGTGCCTGGAGTGTAGGGACTAGCGGGATCAGCTCCTACGAGCAGTACTTC
. | TRBJ1-2 | TRBV18 | TRBD1 | CASSPPDRGGGYTF | TGTGCCAGCTCACCACCGGACAGGGGTGGCGGCTACACCTTC
. | TRBJ2-4 | TRBV18 | TRBD1 | CASSPPGTGASIDIQYF | TGTGCCAGCTCACCACCGGGGACAGGAGCTAGTATTGACATTCAGTACTTC
. | TRBJ1-2 | TRBV6-2/TRBV6-3 | TRBD1 | CASSGTVAYYGYTF | TGTGCCAGCAGCGGGACAGTCGCTTACTATGGCTACACCTTC
. | TRBJ1-1 | TRBV7-9 | . | CASSWEEGTEAFF | TGTGCCAGCAGCTGGGAGGAGGGCACTGAAGCTTTCTTT
few | TRBJ2-5 | TRBV7-9 | TRBD1 | CASSEQTGGQETQYF | TGTGCCAGCAGCGAGCAAACAGGGGGCCAGGAGACCCAGTACTTC
. | TRBJ1-1 | TRBV29-1 | . | CSAGREGAEAFF | TGCAGCGCAGGACGTGAGGGGGCTGAAGCTTTCTTT
few | TRBJ1-3 | TRBV7-9 | . | CASSSGTRIGNTIYF | TGTGCCAGCAGCTCTGGGACGAGGATAGGAAACACCATATATTTT
many | TRBJ2-5 | TRBV7-2 | TRBD2 | CASSPSLAVVHETQYF | TGTGCCAGCAGCCCTTCCCTAGCGGTTGTTCACGAGACCCAGTACTTC